The clone carrying this TCR beta chain was detected only a few times. The sample is drawn from a study of blood T cell repertoires in COVID-19. Whole-study context: Sample material is recorded as cDNA or gDNA derived from T cells, B-cell-depleted T cells, or PBMCs.

Profiled with immunoSEQ multiplex PCR; TCRdb holds only in-frame clones, not every one. The top ten clones hold roughly 3.4% of a sample with about 140,000 clones, 65% to 80% of them seen once. CDR1 is MNHNS and CDR2 is SASEGT in the germline V gene. This CDR3 region has 13 residues. The V gene lost 3 bases and the J gene lost 3 bases, with 6 bases spanning the gap. The origin of this receptor is a man aged 60 to 75 with acute or convalescent COVID-19. The sample consisted of peripheral blood. The chain carries TRBV6-1 and TRBJ1-5, with D unclear. In nucleotides, the CDR3 is TGTGCCAGCAGTGAGGCAGTCAATCAGCCCCAGCATTTT. Its protein product is CASSEAVNQPQHF.